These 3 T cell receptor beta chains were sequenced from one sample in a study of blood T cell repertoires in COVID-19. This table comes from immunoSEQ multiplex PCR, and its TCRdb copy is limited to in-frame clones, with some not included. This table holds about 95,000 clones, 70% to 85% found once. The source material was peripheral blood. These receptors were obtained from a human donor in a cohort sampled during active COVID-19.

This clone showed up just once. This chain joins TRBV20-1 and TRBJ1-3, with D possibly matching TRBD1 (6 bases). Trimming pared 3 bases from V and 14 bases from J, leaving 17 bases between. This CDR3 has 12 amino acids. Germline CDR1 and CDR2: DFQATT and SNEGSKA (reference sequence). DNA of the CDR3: TGCAGTGCTAGTTCTCCAGGGGAGAAGGTATATTTT. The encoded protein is CSASSPGEKVYF.

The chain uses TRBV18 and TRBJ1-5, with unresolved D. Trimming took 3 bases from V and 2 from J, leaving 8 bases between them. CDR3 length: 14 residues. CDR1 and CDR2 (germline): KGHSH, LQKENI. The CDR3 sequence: CASSPGIGNQPQHF. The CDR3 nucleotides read TGTGCCAGCTCACCCGGGATCGGCAATCAGCCCCAGCATTTT.

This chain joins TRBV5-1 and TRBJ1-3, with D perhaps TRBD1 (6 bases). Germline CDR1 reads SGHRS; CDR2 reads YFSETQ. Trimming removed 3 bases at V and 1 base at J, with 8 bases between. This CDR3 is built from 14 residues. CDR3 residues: CASSSGASGNTIYF. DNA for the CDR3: TGCGCCAGCAGCTCAGGGGCGTCTGGAAACACCATATATTTT.